This T cell receptor (beta chain) is drawn from a study of radiotherapy plus CTLA-4 blockade in lung cancer. Study overall: Objective responses were observed in 15% to 20% of patients, and disease control was achieved by about 30%. Notes on the study in general: Per reports, early blood T cell clone dynamics, plus interferon-beta, forecast response most strongly. Blood-borne expansion of tumor-derived TCR clones followed radiotherapy plus ipilimumab.

Focal radiation plus CTLA-4 blockade with ipilimumab was administered to patients who had chemo-refractory metastatic non-small-cell lung cancer. Of note for this clone: Antigen unknown.

This table comes from immunoSEQ multiplex PCR, and its TCRdb copy is limited to in-frame clones, with some not included. The data contain 90,000 to 100,000 clones, just over 85% of them seen just once; the ten biggest clones take up 4.9%. The sample was peripheral blood, taken from a patient treated with radiotherapy plus ipilimumab. This sequence was found in a human donor with non-small cell lung cancer that progressed on radiotherapy plus ipilimumab.

The CDR3, as DNA: TGCGCCAGCAGCCAAGATAGGACAGGGGGGATTTATCCCGGGGAGCTGTTTTTT. Translating gives CASSQDRTGGIYPGELFF. V usage is TRBV4-1 and J usage is TRBJ2-2; 10 bases are shared with TRBD1. This CDR3 has 18 amino acids. CDR1 and CDR2 from the germline V gene are MGHRA and YSYEKL. The V gene end was trimmed by 0 bases and the J gene end by 6 bases; junction bases not matched to a gene: 10.